One and the same sample provided the 28 T cell receptor beta chains below, sequenced in a study of patients and donors after allogeneic stem cell transplantation. TCRdb re-analysed the RT-PCR reads in MiXCR, keeping a single row per CDR3 protein. In the table there are 150,000 or so distinct CDR3 sequences, 24% of which are singletons. Sequenced material: blood, either unsorted or a sorted T cell fraction (not recorded which). The receptors here all came from a human donor who was either an allogeneic HSCT recipient or a stem cell or donor lymphocyte infusion donor (not recorded which). It is not recorded whose cells these are; they may come from a transplant donor.

The chain has TRBV7-9 and TRBJ1-2; no definite D call. The CDR3 totals 15 residues. Germline CDR1 SEHNR, CDR2 FQNEAQ (reference sequence). V lost 5 bases to trimming and J lost 5 bases, with 18 bases between them. The CDR3: CASSPAAAVGYGYTF. The CDR3 DNA reads as TGTGCCAGCAGCCCCGCGGCAGCCGTGGGATATGGCTACACCTTC.

This clonotype occurred a few times. This sequence joins TRBV29-1 and TRBJ1-2; D uncertain. Trimming cost V 3 bases and J 3 bases, with 20 bases left between them. The V gene's germline CDR1 is SQVTM and CDR2 ANQGSEA. The CDR3 totals 16 residues. This chain's CDR3 is CSVERITSEVYYGYTF. The CDR3 bases are TGCAGCGTTGAGCGGATTACCAGTGAGGTTTACTATGGCTACACCTTC. The full variable domain, rest sourced from reference TRBV29-1 and TRBJ1-2, is SAVISQKPSRDICQRGTSLTIQCQVDSQVTMMFWYRQQPGQSLTLIATANQGSEATYESGFVIDKFPISRPNLTFSTLTVSNMSPEDSSIYLCSVERITSEVYYGYTFGSGTRLTVV.

The rearrangement uses TRBV5-1 and TRBJ2-5; D is ambiguous. Germline CDR1 and CDR2: SGHRS and YFSETQ. V shed 0 bases and J shed 2 bases, with 8 bases lying between them. The CDR3 runs to 14 residues. CDR3 protein: CASSLGAAQETQYF. CDR3 nucleotides: TGCGCCAGCAGCTTGGGGGCAGCTCAAGAGACCCAGTACTTC.

V and J are TRBV10-3 and TRBJ2-1; the D is unclear. Trimming stripped 4 bases from V and 2 bases from J, with 12 bases between. The CDR3 consists of 15 residues. Germline loops: CDR1 ENHRY, CDR2 SYGVKD. The CDR3: CAISVSGNPYNEQFF. The CDR3 region has the DNA TGTGCCATCAGTGTATCTGGCAACCCCTACAATGAGCAGTTCTTC.

This chain joins TRBV5-1 and TRBJ1-1, with D hard to call. This CDR3 contains 13 residues. Germline assignment: CDR1 SGHRS and CDR2 YFSETQ. Trimming took 0 bases from V and 6 from J, leaving 9 bases between them. CDR3 in DNA: TGCGCCAGCAGCTTGGCGGTCGGGCCTGAAGCTTTCTTT. This gives the protein CASSLAVGPEAFF. Drawing the rest from reference TRBV5-1 and TRBJ1-1, the complete variable domain is KAGVTQTPRYLIKTRGQQVTLSCSPISGHRSVSWYQQTPGQGLQFLFEYFSETQRNKGNFPGRFSGRQFSNSRSEMNVSTLELGDSALYLCASSLAVGPEAFFGQGTRLTVV.

This clonotype was detected many times. The chain has TRBV5-1 and TRBJ2-7, with TRBD1 matching 10 bases. V was pared by 4 bases and J by 7 bases, with 8 bases of the junction left unmatched. The CDR3 totals 14 residues. Per germline, CDR1 SGHRS and CDR2 YFSETQ. Here the CDR3 reads CASSDPGQGSEQYF. The DNA of the CDR3 is TGCGCCAGCAGCGACCCGGGACAGGGGTCGGAGCAGTACTTC.

This clonotype was observed a few times. Written as DNA, the CDR3 is TGTGCCACCAGTGAATCCGGGACTAGTCGAATGGATGAGCAGTTCTTC. Translated: CATSESGTSRMDEQFF. The chain couples TRBV24-1 to TRBJ2-1; 8 bases match TRBD2. The CDR3 sequence is 16 residues long. The V gene end was trimmed by 4 bases and the J gene end by 8 bases; junction bases not matched to a gene: 12. The germline V gene encodes CDR1 KGHDR and CDR2 SFDVKD.

This clonotype was found many times. The chain has TRBV20-1 and TRBJ1-4, with 7 bases identical to TRBD1. CDR3 length: 15 amino acids. Losses at the gene ends were 3 bases for V and 8 bases for J; bases not matched to a gene: 12. Per germline, CDR1 DFQATT and CDR2 SNEGSKA (reference sequence). The CDR3 DNA reads TGCAGTGCTAGCCCAGACAGGGTGATTGGCGAAAAACTGTTTTTT. It codes for CSASPDRVIGEKLFF.

This clonotype was found a few times. This chain connects TRBV9 to TRBJ2-4; D uncertain. The CDR3 is made up of 15 amino acids. Per the germline V gene, CDR1 is SGDLS and CDR2 is YYNGEE. Trimming left V 3 bases short and J 0 bases short, with 10 bases between. CDR3 protein: CASSANTLAKNIQYF. In DNA form, the CDR3 reads TGTGCCAGCAGCGCCAATACCTTAGCCAAAAACATTCAGTACTTC.

The rearrangement links TRBV10-3 to TRBJ2-5; D might be TRBD2 (6 bases). The CDR3 has 13 amino acids. Germline assignment: CDR1 ENHRY and CDR2 SYGVKD. V was cut by 4 bases and J by 3 bases, with 9 bases left in between. The CDR3 DNA is TGTGCCATCAGTGTGCCGGGGGAAGAGACCCAGTACTTC. It translates to CAISVPGEETQYF.

V gene TRBV7-9 combines with J gene TRBJ1-5; D gene uncertain. With 5 bases removed from V and 2 bases from J, the gap between germline ends came to 16 bases. The CDR3 totals 16 residues. Germline V CDR1 and CDR2: SEHNR, FQNEAQ (reference sequence). CDR3 bases: TGTGCCAGCAGCGCTGACCACGGGGTTGGCAATCAGCCCCAGCATTTT. Translated, it gives CASSADHGVGNQPQHF.

A few counts support this clonotype. J is TRBJ2-5 and V is TRBV29-1, with 9 bases that match TRBD1. Germline CDR1 SQVTM, CDR2 ANQGSEA. The CDR3 consists of 13 residues. The ends lost 7 bases at V and 6 bases at J; junction bases unmatched: 9. This CDR3 reads CSAGTGSMKTQYF. The CDR3 DNA is TGCAGCGCCGGGACAGGGAGTATGAAGACCCAGTACTTC.

The CDR3, as DNA: TGCGCCAGCAGCCAACAATCCCCCGGACAGTCTTACGAGCAGTACTTC. Protein sequence: CASSQQSPGQSYEQYF. The chain combines TRBV4-1 with TRBJ2-7; weak D call: TRBD1 (6 bases). The CDR3 has 16 amino acids. The germline CDR1 and CDR2 sequences are MGHRA and YSYEKL. V gave up 2 bases and J gave up 4 bases, with 18 bases separating them.

This clonotype has just a few counts. The chain has TRBV6-2 or TRBV6-3 and TRBJ2-1; D gene ambiguous. CDR1 is MNHEY and CDR2 is SVGEGT in the germline V gene. Trimming pared 10 bases from V and 0 bases from J, leaving 7 bases between. The CDR3 has 12 residues. The CDR3: CATDGSYNEQFF. CDR3 nucleotides: TGTGCCACGGACGGCTCCTACAATGAGCAGTTCTTC.

This clonotype has more than one count but fewer than ten. The chain couples TRBV29-1 to TRBJ1-2, with no clear D. The CDR3 covers 10 residues. The germline V gene has CDR1 SQVTM and CDR2 ANQGSEA. V gave up 2 bases and J gave up 6 bases, with 4 bases separating them. The CDR3 nucleotides are TGCAGCGTTGAATCCGATGGCTACACCTTC. It is translated as CSVESDGYTF.

In this sample, this clonotype turned up many times. The V call is TRBV18, the J call TRBJ1-4; 9 bases map to TRBD1. CDR1 is KGHSH and CDR2 is LQKENI in the germline V gene. Trimming took 3 bases from V and 2 from J; bases not matched to a gene: 4. The CDR3 loop spans 16 amino acids. CDR3 nucleotides: TGTGCCAGCTCACCGCGGACAGGGGCGACTAATGAAAAACTGTTTTTT. Amino acid sequence: CASSPRTGATNEKLFF.

This clonotype was observed many times. This sequence joins TRBV18 and TRBJ1-2, with TRBD1 identical over 9 bases. The J segment lost 2 bases and the V segment lost 3 bases, leaving 7 bases of the junction unmatched. Per germline, CDR1 KGHSH and CDR2 LQKENI. The CDR3 contains 16 residues. The DNA for the CDR3 is TGTGCCAGCTCACCCCAGACAGGGGGAGTCAACTATGGCTACACCTTC. This sequence encodes CASSPQTGGVNYGYTF.

This chain joins TRBV11-3 and TRBJ2-1, with D uncertain. The CDR3 covers 16 residues. Trimming removed 4 bases at V and 2 bases at J, with 15 bases between. Looked up from germline, CDR1 is SGHNT and CDR2 is YENEEA. CDR3 in DNA: TGTGCCAGCAGCTCCCCTTTCGAGGTCCCCTACAATGAGCAGTTCTTC. Its protein product is CASSSPFEVPYNEQFF. Full variable domain (outside the CDR3, taken from reference TRBV11-3 and TRBJ2-1): EAGVVQSPRYKIIEKKQPVAFWCNPISGHNTLYWYLQNLGQGPELLIRYENEEAVDDSQLPKDRFSAERLKGVDSTLKIQPAELGDSAVYLCASSSPFEVPYNEQFFGPGTRLTVL.

The rearrangement uses TRBV2 and TRBJ1-4; no definite D call. The germline V gene encodes CDR1 SNHLY and CDR2 FYNNEI. There are 14 residues in the CDR3. V lost 10 bases and J lost 8, with 20 bases in between. The DNA of the CDR3 is TGTGCCATCCGATCGACGGTGGTTGGGGAAAAACTGTTTTTT. Translation: CAIRSTVVGEKLFF. Using reference TRBV2 and TRBJ1-4 for the parts outside the CDR3, the full variable domain is EPEVTQTPSHQVTQMGQEVILRCVPISNHLYFYWYRQILGQKVEFLVSFYNNEISEKSEIFDDQFSVERPDGSNFTLKIRSTKLEDSAMYFCAIRSTVVGEKLFFGSGTQLSVL.

CDR3 sequence reads: CASSMDRAYEQYF. CDR3 bases: TGCGCCAGCAGCATGGACCGCGCCTACGAGCAGTACTTC. The chain has TRBV5-1 and TRBJ2-7; unclear D gene. From germline, CDR1 is SGHRS and CDR2 YFSETQ. Trimming left V 4 bases short and J 2 bases short, with 10 bases between. The length of the CDR3 is 13 residues.

This clonotype was observed a few times. The CDR3 bases are TGTGCCAGCAGTTTAACTGGACGGGGGAACACTGAAGCTTTCTTT. Protein product: CASSLTGRGNTEAFF. The chain joins TRBV27 to TRBJ1-1; no clear D gene. CDR1 and CDR2 from the germline V gene are MNHEY and SMNVEV (reference sequence). V was trimmed by 2 bases and J by 1 base, leaving 11 bases between them. There are 15 residues in the CDR3.

This clonotype was seen a few times. The chain carries TRBV15 and TRBJ2-1; 8 bases are a match to TRBD2. This CDR3 contains 17 residues. V dropped 0 bases and J dropped 3; count of bases not matched to a gene: 7. From germline, CDR1 is LNHNV and CDR2 YYDKDF (reference sequence). The CDR3, as DNA: TGTGCCACCAGCAGAGAGTGGGCTAGCGGGTTCTACAATGAGCAGTTCTTC. Encoded protein: CATSREWASGFYNEQFF.

The chain is built from TRBV24-1 and TRBJ2-3, with a tentative D call TRBD2 (6 bases). Deletions cut 7 bases from V and 1 base from J, with 8 bases between. The CDR3 loop spans 13 amino acids. Germline loops: CDR1 KGHDR, CDR2 SFDVKD. DNA of the CDR3: TGTGCCACCAGCACGGGGGGCACAGATACGCAGTATTTT. It encodes CATSTGGTDTQYF.

This clonotype was recorded a few times. The chain links TRBV28 to TRBJ1-5; no reliable D call. The germline V and J ends were trimmed by 6 bases and 7 bases, with 10 bases remaining between them. The CDR3 is made up of 12 amino acids. The germline gives CDR1 MDHEN, CDR2 SYDVKM. The CDR3 reads CASREGEQPQHF. Written as DNA, the CDR3 is TGTGCCAGCAGGGAGGGTGAACAGCCCCAGCATTTT.

The V call is TRBV5-1, the J call TRBJ2-1, with TRBD1 matching 7 bases. The junction had 11 bases not matched to a gene; V was cut back by 2 bases and J by 6 bases. CDR3 length: 16 residues. Germline V CDR1 and CDR2: SGHRS, YFSETQ. Here the CDR3 DNA reads TGCGCCAGCAGCTTAAATGGACGTACAGGGGCCAATGAGCAGTTCTTC. This gives the protein CASSLNGRTGANEQFF. Complete variable domain (other parts from reference TRBV5-1 and TRBJ2-1): KAGVTQTPRYLIKTRGQQVTLSCSPISGHRSVSWYQQTPGQGLQFLFEYFSETQRNKGNFPGRFSGRQFSNSRSEMNVSTLELGDSALYLCASSLNGRTGANEQFFGPGTRLTVL.

The genes are TRBV14 and TRBJ1-1; D gene unclear. In germline, CDR1 is SGHDN, CDR2 FVKESK. The V end lost 2 bases, the J end lost 3 bases, and 10 bases lay between the germline ends. The CDR3 is made up of 14 amino acids. CDR3: CASSQSPVDTEAFF. DNA for the CDR3: TGTGCCAGCAGCCAATCACCGGTGGACACTGAAGCTTTCTTT.

The rearrangement joins TRBV21-1 to TRBJ2-3; the tabulated D call, TRBD2, remains unverified against the DNA. TRBV21-1 is noted as a pseudogene. The CDR3 covers 16 residues. The CDR3 coding sequence is TGTGCCAGCAGCAAAGCGGGCGGGGAGCTCGGAGATACGCAGTATTTT. This sequence encodes CASSKAGGELGDTQYF.

The chain has TRBV5-6 and TRBJ2-7; TRBD2 matches 9 bases. This CDR3 contains 16 residues. Germline-derived CDR1 and CDR2 are SGHDT and YYEEEE. Unmatched junction bases numbered 11, after V lost 4 bases and J lost 3 bases. This CDR3 is CASSPTSGSADYEQYF. CDR3 nucleotide sequence: TGTGCCAGCAGCCCGACTAGCGGAAGCGCTGACTACGAGCAGTACTTC. The full variable domain, its missing parts supplied by reference TRBV5-6 and TRBJ2-7, is DAGVTQSPTHLIKTRGQQVTLRCSPKSGHDTVSWYQQALGQGPQFIFQYYEEEERQRGNFPDRFSGHQFPNYSSELNVNALLLGDSALYLCASSPTSGSADYEQYFGPGTRLTVT.